Listed below are T cell receptor beta chains from one sample, sequenced in a study of blood T cell repertoires in COVID-19. Sequenced by immunoSEQ multiplex PCR; TCRdb stores in-frame clones only, minus some. This table has over 250,000 clones, 91% appearing once. Sequencing input: peripheral blood. These receptors came from a person aged 18 to 30 with COVID-19, enrolled during active disease. Each CDR3 is given with its conserved first and last residue. Each record gives: V gene, clone size, J gene, D gene, CDR3 DNA, CDR3 protein. A D gene is named only where the DNA matches it firmly. The size of a clone is reported for some rows only, either as once, few or many, or as a class for expanded clones.

TRBV2	-	TRBJ2-1	TRBD2	TGTGCCAGCAGTGGACTAGCGGGAGGTTTGAATGAGCAGTTCTTC	CASSGLAGGLNEQFF
TRBV18	-	TRBJ1-5	-	TGTGCCAGCTCACGTATGGCAGGGATTCAGCCCCAGCATTTT	CASSRMAGIQPQHF
TRBV27	-	TRBJ1-2	TRBD1	TGTGCCAGCAGTTTAAGACAGGGACTGAATGGCTACACCTTC	CASSLRQGLNGYTF
TRBV27	-	TRBJ2-5	TRBD2	TGTGCCAGCAGTCCACTCCTAGGACTAGCGAGCCAAGAGACCCAGTACTTC	CASSPLLGLASQETQYF
TRBV9	-	TRBJ1-2	-	TGTGCCAGCAGCGTAGAAGGGGAAGCTAACTATGGCTACACCTTC	CASSVEGEANYGYTF
TRBV11-2	-	TRBJ2-2	TRBD2	TGTGCCAGCAGCTTTCAGCGGGACGGGGAGCTGTTTTTT	CASSFQRDGELFF
TRBV15	-	TRBJ1-6	-	TGTGCCACCAGCAGAGACCCAGGGGTAGATTCACCCCTCCACTTT	CATSRDPGVDSPLHF
TRBV7-8	-	TRBJ1-3	TRBD1	TGTGCCAGCAGCCCCGGGACAGTAAGCTCTGGAAACACCATATATTTT	CASSPGTVSSGNTIYF
TRBV9	-	TRBJ2-1	TRBD2	TGTGCCAGCAGCTCGGGGGGGAGGGCCGGTGAGCAGTTCTTC	CASSSGGRAGEQFF
TRBV7-8	-	TRBJ1-3	-	TGTGCCAGCAGGGACAGCTCTAACACCATATATTTT	CASRDSSNTIYF
TRBV6-6	few	TRBJ1-2	-	TGTGCCAGCAGTTACTCGAGCAGGGATGAGGGCTACACCTTC	CASSYSSRDEGYTF
TRBV11-3	-	TRBJ2-1	-	TGTGCCAGCAGCGGACAGTCGAGCTCCTACAATGAGCAGTTCTTC	CASSGQSSSYNEQFF
TRBV28	-	TRBJ1-2	-	TGTGCCAGCAGTAGAGGAGGCTACACCTTC	CASSRGGYTF
TRBV27	-	TRBJ2-2	TRBD2	TGTGCCAGCCGGCTTAGCGGGAGGGGGACCGGGGAGCTGTTTTTT	CASRLSGRGTGELFF
TRBV9	-	TRBJ2-3	-	TGTGCCAGCAGCGTTACCGGGAGTGGTACAGATACGCAGTATTTT	CASSVTGSGTDTQYF
TRBV21-1	-	TRBJ2-1	-	TGTGCCAGCAGACCCACTAGCGGGAGGGCGGAGCAGTTCTTC	CASRPTSGRAEQFF
TRBV12-5	-	TRBJ2-2	TRBD2	TGTGCTAGTGGTTTCAACCGGGACAGGGGTACTAGCGGGAGGGCCTCCGGGGAGCTGTTTTTT	CASGFNRDRGTSGRASGELFF
TRBV9	few	TRBJ1-6	TRBD1	TGTGCCAGCAGCAGAGCAGGGGGATTTAATTCACCCCTCCACTTT	CASSRAGGFNSPLHF
TRBV24-1	-	TRBJ2-1	TRBD2	TGTGCCACCAGTGATCCGGGACTAGTAAACAATGAGCAGTTCTTC	CATSDPGLVNNEQFF
TRBV29-1	-	TRBJ1-2	-	TGCAGCGTTGAACCCCTCGAGGTTAGCGGCTACACCTTC	CSVEPLEVSGYTF
TRBV6-6	-	TRBJ2-5	-	TGTGCCAGCAGTTACGCGGGAGAGACCCAGTACTTC	CASSYAGETQYF
TRBV5-1	-	TRBJ1-2	TRBD1	TGCGCCAGCGAGACCGGGACAGGGGGCAACTATGGCTACACCTTC	CASETGTGGNYGYTF
TRBV7-8	-	TRBJ2-3	TRBD1	TGTGCCATTATAGGGACAGGCTCGGCAGATACGCAGTATTTT	CAIIGTGSADTQYF
TRBV28	-	TRBJ2-7	-	TGTGCCAGCAGTTTAATACAGAACTCCTACGAGCAGTACTTC	CASSLIQNSYEQYF
TRBV9	-	TRBJ2-1	-	TGTGCCAGCAGCGTAGCTGGTAGGAACAGCCGGGAAGCGGCTGGATACAATGAGCAGTTCTTC	CASSVAGRNSREAAGYNEQFF
TRBV11-3	-	TRBJ2-3	TRBD2	TGTGCCAGCAGCTCGACTAGCGGGAACACAGATACGCAGTATTTT	CASSSTSGNTDTQYF
TRBV9	-	TRBJ2-7	-	TGTGCCAGCAGCGGTGGCGGGATCAACTCCTACGAGCAGTACTTC	CASSGGGINSYEQYF
TRBV4-2	-	TRBJ1-1	TRBD1	TGTGCCAGCAGCCAACACCAGGGGGAGAACACTGAAGCTTTCTTT	CASSQHQGENTEAFF
TRBV7-9	-	TRBJ2-7	TRBD2	TGTGCCAGCAGCCGGACTAGCGGACGACCGTACGAGCAGTACTTC	CASSRTSGRPYEQYF
TRBV19	-	TRBJ2-1	-	TGTGCCAGTAGTCCCTCCGGGACACTTTATAATGAGCAGTTCTTC	CASSPSGTLYNEQFF
TRBV7-9	-	TRBJ2-1	-	TGTGCCAGCAGCTCACGTAGGGGGATCTACAATGAGCAGTTCTTC	CASSSRRGIYNEQFF
TRBV7-9	-	TRBJ2-3	TRBD2	TGTGCCAGCAGCCCGGGACTAGCGGGAGGGCCGAGCACAGATACGCAGTATTTT	CASSPGLAGGPSTDTQYF
TRBV4-3	-	TRBJ2-2	-	TGCGCCAGCAGCCAAGAAGCAGGGCTGAACACCGGGGAGCTGTTTTTT	CASSQEAGLNTGELFF
TRBV3-1/TRBV3-2	-	TRBJ2-1	TRBD2	TGTGCCAGCAGCCCGGTCGGGCTAGCGGGATACAATGAGCAGTTCTTC	CASSPVGLAGYNEQFF
TRBV14	-	TRBJ2-5	-	TGTGCCAGCAGCCAAGGTGTCACGCTAGCAGAGACCCAGTACTTC	CASSQGVTLAETQYF
TRBV9	-	TRBJ2-1	TRBD2	TGTGCCAGCAGTCTAGCGGGTGTTAACAATGAGCAGTTCTTC	CASSLAGVNNEQFF